This T cell receptor (beta chain) was recovered during a study of blood T cell repertoires in COVID-19. Study-level information: Samples taken during acute and convalescent COVID-19 were collected in the United States, Italy and Spain. Nucleic acid was either cDNA or gDNA, and it came from T cells, B-cell-depleted T cells, or PBMCs.

How the authors handled the data: For nucleated cells, counts were estimated from reference gene primer amplification. Some clones are missing from TCRdb's copy, which holds only in-frame ones; the method was immunoSEQ multiplex PCR. That table is the source of V, J and clone size, and D and trimming were worked out from the DNA. Of 190,000 or so clones listed, nearly 90% are singletons. V shed 6 bases and J 5 bases; nucleotides not matched to a gene: 5. Germline V CDR1 and CDR2: SNHLY, FYNNEI. This CDR3 spans 14 amino acids. This TCR was recovered from a man aged 50-59 years with acute or convalescent COVID-19. The sample consisted of peripheral blood. The rearrangement uses TRBV2 and TRBJ2-2, with TRBD1 identical over 8 bases. The CDR3 region is CASRGQEGTGELFF. The DNA of the CDR3 is TGTGCCAGCAGGGGACAGGAAGGTACCGGGGAGCTGTTTTTT.